A selection of T cell receptor beta chains follows, all from one sample in a study of blood T cell repertoires in COVID-19. Using immunoSEQ multiplex PCR, the repertoire was profiled, and TCRdb retains in-frame clones only, with some absent. The sample lists around 72,000 clones, approximately 84% seen once, with around 9.9% in the top ten. The specimen sequenced was peripheral blood. The receptors stem from a man between 65 and 85 years old with active or convalescent COVID-19. Each CDR3 is given with its conserved first and last residue. A D gene is named only where the DNA matches it firmly. Part of the rows lack a size; the others show once, few, many or a class for expanded clones.

TRBJ2-7 TRBD1 TRBV28 - TGTGCCAGCAGTTTACGCCGGACAGGGCTCCCCTACGAGCAGTACTTC CASSLRRTGLPYEQYF
TRBJ2-1 - TRBV27 - TGTGCCAGCGGCAGAGGAGGGAGTCCTTACAATGAGCAGTTCTTC CASGRGGSPYNEQFF
TRBJ1-2 - TRBV28 - TGTGCCAGCAGTTTCCCGGGCACGGGGGGCTACACCTTC CASSFPGTGGYTF
TRBJ1-4 TRBD1 TRBV15 - TGTGCCACCAGCGGGCCGACAGGGGTGGTTGAAAAACTGTTTTTT CATSGPTGVVEKLFF
TRBJ2-7 - TRBV7-2 - TGTGCCAGCAGCTTATACAGCCCCACCTACGAGCAGTACTTC CASSLYSPTYEQYF
TRBJ1-4 TRBD1 TRBV27 - TGTGCCAGCAGGGGACAGGGGGGATATGAAAAACTGTTTTTT CASRGQGGYEKLFF
TRBJ1-2 - TRBV28 - TGTGCCAGCAGTCCAGGACAGTTCTATGGCTACACCTTC CASSPGQFYGYTF
TRBJ2-7 - TRBV7-2 - TGTGCCAGCAGCTTCTCCCCCATCGGCGAGCAGTACTTC CASSFSPIGEQYF
TRBJ2-5 TRBD1 TRBV30 once TGTGCCTGGAGTAGGCCAGGGGGCCAGGAGACCCAGTACTTC CAWSRPGGQETQYF
TRBJ2-3 - TRBV28 - TGTGCCAGCAGTTTACTCGGAGCGTATACGCAGTATTTT CASSLLGAYTQYF
TRBJ1-2 - TRBV19 - TGTGCCATTTCGACTGATAACTATGGCTACACCTTC CAISTDNYGYTF
TRBJ2-5 TRBD2 TRBV11-2 - TGTGCCAGCAGCCCTTTAGCGGGAGCCCGCGAGACCCAGTACTTC CASSPLAGARETQYF
TRBJ1-4 - TRBV4-1 few TGCGCCAGCAGCGGGGAGGGTTTTAGGGAAAAACTGTTTTTT CASSGEGFREKLFF
TRBJ2-7 TRBD2 TRBV28 - TGTGCCAGCAGTTTTTCGGGAGGCTACGAGCAGTACTTC CASSFSGGYEQYF
TRBJ1-4 TRBD1 TRBV5-1 - TGCGCCAGCAGCTTGGCAGGACAGGGCAGGGGATATGAAAAACTGTTTTTT CASSLAGQGRGYEKLFF
TRBJ1-1 TRBD1 TRBV27 - TGTGCCAGCTCCCTCCCCCGGGACAGGTGGAGAGAGAACACTGAAGCTTTCTTT CASSLPRDRWRENTEAFF
TRBJ2-3 - TRBV7-6 - TGTGCCAGCAGCTCCCCTTTTGTGGGAGTGGGTACGCAGTATTTT CASSSPFVGVGTQYF
TRBJ2-1 - TRBV2 - TGTGCCAGCAGGACGACTAGTGGGGAGCAGTTCTTC CASRTTSGEQFF
TRBJ1-2 TRBD1 TRBV2 - TGTGCCAGCCCGAGACAGGGGAAGGTGCGGGATGGCTACACCTTC CASPRQGKVRDGYTF
TRBJ1-2 - TRBV30 - TGTGCCTGGAGTAGGCAGGGGACGTACTATGGCTACACCTTC CAWSRQGTYYGYTF
TRBJ2-7 TRBD2 TRBV5-4 - TGTGCCAGCAGCTTGTCTAGCGGGAGCTCCTACGAGCAGTACTTC CASSLSSGSSYEQYF
TRBJ2-7 - TRBV20-1 - TGCAGTGCCGGGACAACAAATGAGCAGTACTTC CSAGTTNEQYF
TRBJ2-3 - TRBV12-3/TRBV12-4 - TGTGCCAGCAGCTTTAGCACAGATACGCAGTATTTT CASSFSTDTQYF